The clone carrying this TCR beta chain turned up a few times. Its specificity is unknown. Looked up from germline, CDR1 is LGHNA and CDR2 is YSLEER. Trimming stripped 1 base from V and 7 bases from J, with 20 bases between. This CDR3 region has 16 residues. Each sample yielded at least 5.5 micrograms of PBMC total RNA. The sample belongs to a study of blood T cells in healthy people across ages. Study-wide results and limits: Both naive CD4+ cell counts and diversity were greater in long-lived donors than in aged donors. Without sorted subsets, naive and antigen-experienced compartments could not be conclusively compared.

A second PCR, run for roughly 7 to 12 cycles, used a sample-barcoded 5' primer plus a J-beta primer mix. TCRdb recomputed calls from the 5' RACE reads with MiXCR, one row per CDR3 protein. The table has more than 800,000 distinct CDR3 sequences, more than 25% seen once; the top ten hold around 15%. The genes are TRBV4-3 and TRBJ2-7; D unclear. The sequence came from a woman of 80 years or more in good health. Sequenced: blood. DNA of the CDR3: TGCGCCAGCAGCCAAGGCAGGACCTTTTTGTACAATGAGCAGTACTTC. This translates into CASSQGRTFLYNEQYF.